This T cell receptor (beta chain) was sequenced for a study of T cell clonotyping in hematopoietic cell transplantation. Study findings and constraints: Few recipient clonotypes overlapped donors; over 95% were de novo at given depth. Recipient TCR diversity dropped after transplant; expanded clonotypes rose from day 30 to 180.

Turning to this clone: Its antigen remains unidentified.

Some clones are missing from TCRdb's copy, which holds only in-frame ones; the method was immunoSEQ multiplex PCR. Among roughly 30,000 clones listed, 90% to 95% were seen once. V was trimmed by 7 bases and J by 3 bases, leaving 16 bases between them. Germline assignment: CDR1 LNHDA and CDR2 SQIVND (reference sequence). The CDR3 totals 14 residues. The specimen was PBMCs, collected 100 days after allogeneic stem cell transplant. The clonotype originates from a female patient aged 45-65 years who had an allogeneic stem cell transplant from a related donor, so the T cells may come from the graft donor. Some clones in this sample may be carry-over from other donors' samples. This rearrangement joins TRBV19 to TRBJ2-7; possible D gene TRBD2, 6 bases. The CDR3 nucleotides are TGTGCCAGTAATCCCCGGGGAGGAAACTACGAGCAGTACTTC. Protein sequence: CASNPRGGNYEQYF.